The rows below give T cell receptor beta chains drawn from one sample of a study of CD8 T cells in ankylosing spondylitis. In TCRdb, the 5' RACE reads were re-called with MiXCR into one record per CDR3 protein. The data hold some 240,000 distinct CDR3 sequences, with about 7.3% observed a single time. The sequenced sample was blood, either unsorted or a sorted T cell fraction (not recorded which). The receptor source for this set is a male donor with ankylosing spondylitis. Both conserved end residues are part of each CDR3. The D gene is left open where the match is weak. Rows may omit the clone size; those that give it use once, few, many or a size class.

cdr3_nt cdr3_aa j_call d_call v_call clone_size
TGTGCCAGCAGTTTACATGGCAGTCGGAAAGCTTTCTTT CASSLHGSRKAFF TRBJ1-1 . TRBV28 few
TGCAGTGCCAGGGACTATTCGGGCTATGAGCAGTTCTTC CSARDYSGYEQFF TRBJ2-1 TRBD2 TRBV20-1 many
TGTGCCAGCAGTCCCCAGCTCTACGAGCAGTACTTC CASSPQLYEQYF TRBJ2-7 . TRBV28 .
TGTGCCAGCAGTTTAGCGGGATCCCCCCACGAGCAGTACTTC CASSLAGSPHEQYF TRBJ2-7 . TRBV28 many
TGTGCCAGCAGGACCGGAGAGAGCAATCAGCCCCAGCATTTT CASRTGESNQPQHF TRBJ1-5 . TRBV12-3/TRBV12-4 many
TGTGCCAGCAGTTATGTTACCGGGATCTACGAGCAGTACTTC CASSYVTGIYEQYF TRBJ2-7 . TRBV6-5 .
TGTGCCAGCAGCTCCCCCTTGCGGGAGGGCCTCGACGAGCAGTACTTC CASSSPLREGLDEQYF TRBJ2-7 TRBD2 TRBV6-1 .
TGTGCCAGCAGCCTACTAGCGGGGGGCACAGATACGCAGTATTTT CASSLLAGGTDTQYF TRBJ2-3 TRBD2 TRBV7-9 many
TGCAGCGCCGAAGGGGGGGAGAACGGCTACGAGCAGTACTTC CSAEGGENGYEQYF TRBJ2-7 . TRBV29-1 many
TGCAGCGTTGCGGGTGGGGGACACCTCTCCTACGAGCAGTACTTC CSVAGGGHLSYEQYF TRBJ2-7 . TRBV29-1 many
TGTGCCAGCAGCATCGGACAGGGGGGCGGGGAGCTGTTTTTT CASSIGQGGGELFF TRBJ2-2 TRBD1 TRBV28 few
TGCGCCAGCAGCTTGAACCTAGCGGGGCTTGATAGGTACGAGCAGTACTTC CASSLNLAGLDRYEQYF TRBJ2-7 TRBD2 TRBV5-1 many
TGCGCCAGCAGCCTTCAGGACAGGGGCACAGATACGCAGTATTTT CASSLQDRGTDTQYF TRBJ2-3 TRBD1 TRBV4-1 few
TGTGCCAGCAGCGTTGACAGCGGTCGGAGAGATACGCAGTATTTT CASSVDSGRRDTQYF TRBJ2-3 . TRBV5-5 few
TGTGCCAGCAGTTACGGTAGAGGCGGGGGCCCCGGGTACGAGCAGTACTTC CASSYGRGGGPGYEQYF TRBJ2-7 . TRBV6-2/TRBV6-3 .
TGCGCCAGCAGCCAACTGCTATCTAGCACAGATACGCAGTATTTT CASSQLLSSTDTQYF TRBJ2-3 . TRBV4-3 .
TGTGCCACCAGTGTAGGGGCAGGGGAAGAGACCCAGTACTTC CATSVGAGEETQYF TRBJ2-5 . TRBV24-1 many
TGTGCCAGCAGTCTAGCCTGGGGGGCACAGGGTAATGAGCAGTTCTTC CASSLAWGAQGNEQFF TRBJ2-1 . TRBV5-5 many
TGTGCCAGCTCCGGAGGGGGAAGTCACGAGCAGTACTTC CASSGGGSHEQYF TRBJ2-7 . TRBV28 many
TGCGCCAGCAGTGAGTCGACTCTAAGCGATTCTGGAAACACCATATATTTT CASSESTLSDSGNTIYF TRBJ1-3 . TRBV10-1 .
TGTGCCAGCAGTGAACCAGTACAGGGGGTTAACACTGAAGCTTTCTTT CASSEPVQGVNTEAFF TRBJ1-1 TRBD1 TRBV2 many
TGCAGCGTTGAGGGCCCAGGGTCCTACGAGCAGTACTTC CSVEGPGSYEQYF TRBJ2-7 . TRBV29-1 few
TGTGCCAGTAGTGTCCGGGACAGAAATCAGCCCCAGCATTTT CASSVRDRNQPQHF TRBJ1-5 TRBD1 TRBV19 many
TGTGCCAGCAGCTTAGAATACGTCCGGCCGAGCTCTGGGGCCAACGTCCTGACTTTC CASSLEYVRPSSGANVLTF TRBJ2-6 . TRBV11-1 many
TGCGCCAGCAGCCAAGATAATTTTGGGACAGGGTTGTACTATGGCTACACCTTC CASSQDNFGTGLYYGYTF TRBJ1-2 TRBD1 TRBV4-3 few
TGTGCCAGCAGCGTAGCCGAGCGGGAGACCCCCTACAATGAGCAGTTCTTC CASSVAERETPYNEQFF TRBJ2-1 TRBD2 TRBV9 .
TGCAGTGCTAGAGGACTAGCGCTTGAGCAGTTCTTC CSARGLALEQFF TRBJ2-1 TRBD2 TRBV20-1 many
TGTGCCAGCCACACAGGGGTCCATGAGCAGTTCTTC CASHTGVHEQFF TRBJ2-1 TRBD1 TRBV2 many
TGCAGCGTTGAGGGCAGACCTTATGGCTACACCTTC CSVEGRPYGYTF TRBJ1-2 . TRBV29-1 many
TGCGCCAGCAGCTTGGGTACAGGGGTCACCTACAATGAGCAGTTCTTC CASSLGTGVTYNEQFF TRBJ2-1 TRBD1 TRBV5-1 many
TGCAGTGCTACAGGGTTCTCCGGGACTTCCGTTCCCAATGAGCAGTTCTTC CSATGFSGTSVPNEQFF TRBJ2-1 . TRBV20-1 many
TGTGCCAGCAGCCCCCGCGCGGAGGACTATGGCTACACCTTC CASSPRAEDYGYTF TRBJ1-2 . TRBV13 .
TGTGCCAGCAGCGTGGCCCCCGTCCGACCCTACGAGCAGTACTTC CASSVAPVRPYEQYF TRBJ2-7 . TRBV28 many
TGTGCCAGCAGCTTAGCGTCACTAGCGGGGGACTACGAGCAGTACTTC CASSLASLAGDYEQYF TRBJ2-7 TRBD2 TRBV7-2 .
TGCAGTGCGAGGGACAGCGGGCTCTCCTACGAGCAGTACTTC CSARDSGLSYEQYF TRBJ2-7 . TRBV20-1 many
TGTGCCAGCAGTCCCCGGACAGGGGGCTTCTACGAGCAGTACTTC CASSPRTGGFYEQYF TRBJ2-7 TRBD1 TRBV27 many
TGTGCCAGCAGTAACCGAGTAGCTTTCTTT CASSNRVAFF TRBJ1-1 . TRBV12-3/TRBV12-4 many
TGTGCCAGCAGCCTCTCCCCCAGGAGGACAGATACGCAGTATTTT CASSLSPRRTDTQYF TRBJ2-3 . TRBV7-6 few
TGTGCCAGCAGCTTAGACTACGGGATTACCTACGAGCAGTACTTC CASSLDYGITYEQYF TRBJ2-7 . TRBV11-3 many
TGTGCCAGCACAGGGGGCTCGCCGGGGGCGAGGGAAAAACTGTTTTTT CASTGGSPGAREKLFF TRBJ1-4 TRBD1 TRBV28 many
TGTGCCAGCAGTTTTTCGCTGGGGGGAGGTGGCAATCAGCCCCAGCATTTT CASSFSLGGGGNQPQHF TRBJ1-5 . TRBV12-3/TRBV12-4 many
TGCGCCAGCAGCCAAGGGCAGACGAACACTGAAGCTTTCTTT CASSQGQTNTEAFF TRBJ1-1 . TRBV4-1 many
TGCGCCAGCAGCCAAGATAGGACAGGGCAGTCGTACGAGCAGTACTTC CASSQDRTGQSYEQYF TRBJ2-7 TRBD1 TRBV4-1 few
TGCGCCAGCAGCCGGCCGGGAACCGCAGATACGCAGTATTTT CASSRPGTADTQYF TRBJ2-3 . TRBV4-3 many
TGTGCCAGCAACCCATACGAGGCGGGTTACTACGAGCAGTACTTC CASNPYEAGYYEQYF TRBJ2-7 . TRBV9 .
TGTGCCAGCAGTTTGTTCCGCGGGGTCGCTGAAGCTTTCTTT CASSLFRGVAEAFF TRBJ1-1 . TRBV6-5 many
TGTGCCAGCAGTTCCGGACAGATGCACACTGAAGCTTTCTTT CASSSGQMHTEAFF TRBJ1-1 . TRBV27 many
TGTGCCAGTCGCCGAGCTGTAGCGGGAAGATCGACTAGCACAGATACGCAGTATTTT CASRRAVAGRSTSTDTQYF TRBJ2-3 TRBD2 TRBV19 .
TGCAGTGCTAGAGAGGGGTCTAACCAAGAGACCCAGTACTTC CSAREGSNQETQYF TRBJ2-5 . TRBV20-1 many
TGTGCCATCAGTGCTGGGACAGGGGATCGTCCCCAGCATTTT CAISAGTGDRPQHF TRBJ1-5 TRBD1 TRBV10-3 many
TGCGCCAGCAGCCCGGGACAGGGGATGAACACTGAAGCTTTCTTT CASSPGQGMNTEAFF TRBJ1-1 TRBD1 TRBV4-3 many
TGCAGCGTAGTGACAGGCGGCTACACCTTC CSVVTGGYTF TRBJ1-2 . TRBV29-1 few
TGTGCCAGCAGCCCCGACGCTTCCTACGAGCAGTACTTC CASSPDASYEQYF TRBJ2-7 . TRBV7-2 many
TGTGCCAGCAGTCCAGGGGTCACCTACGAGCAGTACTTC CASSPGVTYEQYF TRBJ2-7 . TRBV6-2/TRBV6-3 many
TGTGCCAGCAGCGGACAAATGGAGGGTCTCGGGAGGAACACTGAAGCTTTCTTT CASSGQMEGLGRNTEAFF TRBJ1-1 . TRBV9 many